A single sample is the source of the 10 T cell receptor beta chains below, sequenced in a study of OX40 agonist ivuxolimab in advanced cancers. The data were produced by immunoSEQ multiplex PCR, yet TCRdb's version contains in-frame clones alone and is incomplete. The sample lists tens of thousands of clones, 73% occurring once. The source material was CD4+ or CD8+ T cells sorted from blood, sampled in a trial of the OX40 agonist ivuxolimab. These TCRs come from an adult with an advanced solid tumor such as melanoma, head and neck, liver or kidney cancer.

The rearrangement joins TRBV6-5 to TRBJ1-2; D possibly corresponds to TRBD1 (6 bases). With 5 bases removed from V and 4 bases from J, the gap between germline ends came to 14 bases. This CDR3 contains 14 residues. Germline V CDR1 and CDR2: MNHEY, SVGAGI. In DNA, the CDR3 is TGTGCCAGCAGTGGGGGGGCACTTGCCTATGGCTACACCTTC. It encodes CASSGGALAYGYTF.

This clone was seen repeatedly, ten times or more. The chain combines TRBV9 with TRBJ2-1; unclear D gene. V gave up 4 bases and J gave up 10 bases, with 15 bases separating them. This CDR3 contains 13 residues. Germline-derived CDR1 and CDR2 are SGDLS and YYNGEE. As DNA, the CDR3 is TGTGCCAGCAGCCCCCCCTCTCGTCTGGAGCAGTTCTTC. Translated: CASSPPSRLEQFF.

The CDR3 loop reads CSVDLGPQETQYF. CDR3 coding DNA: TGCAGCGTTGACCTTGGTCCACAAGAGACCCAGTACTTC. The V and J genes are TRBV29-1 and TRBJ2-5; no firm D call. The V and J ends lost 3 bases and 2 bases respectively, with 10 bases between them. Germline CDR1 and CDR2: SQVTM and ANQGSEA. This CDR3 region has 13 residues.

The chain carries TRBV7-9 and TRBJ2-1, with 8 bases identical to TRBD1. CDR1 is SEHNR and CDR2 is FQNEAQ in the germline V gene (reference sequence). CDR3 length: 14 amino acids. The ends lost 10 bases at V and 3 bases at J; junction bases unmatched: 8. The CDR3 reads CATGQGALYNEQFF. DNA for the CDR3: TGTGCCACCGGTCAGGGGGCCCTCTACAATGAGCAGTTCTTC.

This chain joins TRBV7-9 and TRBJ2-5; the match to TRBD2 covers 7 bases. J was trimmed by 4 bases and V by 2 bases; bases with no gene match: 10. The CDR3 has 16 amino acids. Germline lookup yields CDR1 SEHNR and CDR2 FQNEAQ (reference sequence). CDR3 coding DNA: TGTGCCAGCAGCTTAAAGGCTAGCGGAAATCTAGAGACCCAGTACTTC. Translated: CASSLKASGNLETQYF.

The V and J genes are TRBV9 and TRBJ2-7; possibly TRBD2 for D (6 bases). CDR3 length: 13 residues. Trimming shortened V by 4 bases and J by 4 bases, and 12 bases separated the two germline ends. Germline assignment: CDR1 SGDLS and CDR2 YYNGEE. The CDR3 DNA reads as TGTGCCAGCAGCCTCGGGGGTAGGTACGAGCAGTACTTC. This sequence encodes CASSLGGRYEQYF.

The rearrangement links TRBV5-6 to TRBJ2-1; 8 bases agree with TRBD1. Germline CDR1 SGHDT, CDR2 YYEEEE. Unmatched junction bases numbered 4, after V lost 4 bases and J lost 4 bases. The CDR3 is made up of 14 amino acids. The CDR3 nucleotides are TGTGCCAGCAGCCTCGGACAGGGTTACAATGAGCAGTTCTTC. Protein product: CASSLGQGYNEQFF.

This chain uses TRBV10-2 with TRBJ2-1; D is unclear. Per germline, CDR1 WSHSY and CDR2 SAAADI. V was trimmed by 10 bases and J by 7 bases, leaving 11 bases between them. The CDR3 totals 11 residues. The CDR3 protein is CATGLGNEQFF. The CDR3 DNA reads TGCGCCACCGGGCTAGGTAATGAGCAGTTCTTC.

The chain employs TRBV25-1 and TRBJ2-2; 11 positions match TRBD1. The ends lost 6 bases at V and 6 bases at J; junction bases unmatched: 6. The CDR3 runs to 15 residues. Germline CDR1 reads MGHDK; CDR2 reads SYGVNS. CDR3 in amino acids: CASSGTGGSPGELFF. The CDR3 DNA is TGTGCCAGCAGCGGGACAGGGGGATCTCCCGGGGAGCTGTTTTTT.

The chain combines TRBV9 with TRBJ1-2; no definite D call. Trimming removed 5 bases at V and 8 bases at J, with 16 bases between. The CDR3 spans 13 residues. The germline CDR1 and CDR2 sequences are SGDLS and YYNGEE. CDR3 in DNA: TGTGCCAGCAGTTTTGAGAGGGTCGGCGGCTACACCTTC. Protein: CASSFERVGGYTF.